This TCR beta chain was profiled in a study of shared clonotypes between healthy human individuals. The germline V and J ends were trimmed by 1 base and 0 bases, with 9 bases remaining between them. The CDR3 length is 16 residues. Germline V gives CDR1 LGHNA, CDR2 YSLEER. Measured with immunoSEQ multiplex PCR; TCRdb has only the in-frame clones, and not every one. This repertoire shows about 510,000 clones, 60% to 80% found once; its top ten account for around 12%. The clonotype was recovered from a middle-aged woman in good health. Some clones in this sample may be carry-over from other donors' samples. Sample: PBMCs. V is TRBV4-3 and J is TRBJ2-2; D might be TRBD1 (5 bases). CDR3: CASSQGTNPNTGELFF. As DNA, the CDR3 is TGCGCCAGCAGCCAAGGGACAAACCCGAACACCGGGGAGCTGTTTTTT.